This T cell receptor beta chain is drawn from a study of early T cells in non-severe SARS-CoV-2 infection. As for the study in general: Unsorted whole blood bulk RNA was sequenced, with unpaired chains.

CDR1 is SNHLY, CDR2 FYNNEI, per germline. V lost 3 bases to trimming and J lost 3 bases, with 9 bases between them. The CDR3 totals 14 residues. MiXCR was run by TCRdb on the 5' RACE reads, yielding one entry per CDR3 protein. The table lists 30,000 to 40,000 distinct CDR3 sequences, 6% to 8% of them singletons, with around a quarter in the top ten. This clonotype was seen many times. The specimen was whole blood, collected at baseline. This clonotype was sampled from an adult who was a healthcare worker with PCR-confirmed SARS-CoV-2 infection or an uninfected control (not recorded which). This sequence joins TRBV2 and TRBJ2-1; D not resolved. In DNA form, the CDR3 reads TGTGCCAGCAGTGATCGTCAGAACTACAATGAGCAGTTCTTC. Translating it yields CASSDRQNYNEQFF.